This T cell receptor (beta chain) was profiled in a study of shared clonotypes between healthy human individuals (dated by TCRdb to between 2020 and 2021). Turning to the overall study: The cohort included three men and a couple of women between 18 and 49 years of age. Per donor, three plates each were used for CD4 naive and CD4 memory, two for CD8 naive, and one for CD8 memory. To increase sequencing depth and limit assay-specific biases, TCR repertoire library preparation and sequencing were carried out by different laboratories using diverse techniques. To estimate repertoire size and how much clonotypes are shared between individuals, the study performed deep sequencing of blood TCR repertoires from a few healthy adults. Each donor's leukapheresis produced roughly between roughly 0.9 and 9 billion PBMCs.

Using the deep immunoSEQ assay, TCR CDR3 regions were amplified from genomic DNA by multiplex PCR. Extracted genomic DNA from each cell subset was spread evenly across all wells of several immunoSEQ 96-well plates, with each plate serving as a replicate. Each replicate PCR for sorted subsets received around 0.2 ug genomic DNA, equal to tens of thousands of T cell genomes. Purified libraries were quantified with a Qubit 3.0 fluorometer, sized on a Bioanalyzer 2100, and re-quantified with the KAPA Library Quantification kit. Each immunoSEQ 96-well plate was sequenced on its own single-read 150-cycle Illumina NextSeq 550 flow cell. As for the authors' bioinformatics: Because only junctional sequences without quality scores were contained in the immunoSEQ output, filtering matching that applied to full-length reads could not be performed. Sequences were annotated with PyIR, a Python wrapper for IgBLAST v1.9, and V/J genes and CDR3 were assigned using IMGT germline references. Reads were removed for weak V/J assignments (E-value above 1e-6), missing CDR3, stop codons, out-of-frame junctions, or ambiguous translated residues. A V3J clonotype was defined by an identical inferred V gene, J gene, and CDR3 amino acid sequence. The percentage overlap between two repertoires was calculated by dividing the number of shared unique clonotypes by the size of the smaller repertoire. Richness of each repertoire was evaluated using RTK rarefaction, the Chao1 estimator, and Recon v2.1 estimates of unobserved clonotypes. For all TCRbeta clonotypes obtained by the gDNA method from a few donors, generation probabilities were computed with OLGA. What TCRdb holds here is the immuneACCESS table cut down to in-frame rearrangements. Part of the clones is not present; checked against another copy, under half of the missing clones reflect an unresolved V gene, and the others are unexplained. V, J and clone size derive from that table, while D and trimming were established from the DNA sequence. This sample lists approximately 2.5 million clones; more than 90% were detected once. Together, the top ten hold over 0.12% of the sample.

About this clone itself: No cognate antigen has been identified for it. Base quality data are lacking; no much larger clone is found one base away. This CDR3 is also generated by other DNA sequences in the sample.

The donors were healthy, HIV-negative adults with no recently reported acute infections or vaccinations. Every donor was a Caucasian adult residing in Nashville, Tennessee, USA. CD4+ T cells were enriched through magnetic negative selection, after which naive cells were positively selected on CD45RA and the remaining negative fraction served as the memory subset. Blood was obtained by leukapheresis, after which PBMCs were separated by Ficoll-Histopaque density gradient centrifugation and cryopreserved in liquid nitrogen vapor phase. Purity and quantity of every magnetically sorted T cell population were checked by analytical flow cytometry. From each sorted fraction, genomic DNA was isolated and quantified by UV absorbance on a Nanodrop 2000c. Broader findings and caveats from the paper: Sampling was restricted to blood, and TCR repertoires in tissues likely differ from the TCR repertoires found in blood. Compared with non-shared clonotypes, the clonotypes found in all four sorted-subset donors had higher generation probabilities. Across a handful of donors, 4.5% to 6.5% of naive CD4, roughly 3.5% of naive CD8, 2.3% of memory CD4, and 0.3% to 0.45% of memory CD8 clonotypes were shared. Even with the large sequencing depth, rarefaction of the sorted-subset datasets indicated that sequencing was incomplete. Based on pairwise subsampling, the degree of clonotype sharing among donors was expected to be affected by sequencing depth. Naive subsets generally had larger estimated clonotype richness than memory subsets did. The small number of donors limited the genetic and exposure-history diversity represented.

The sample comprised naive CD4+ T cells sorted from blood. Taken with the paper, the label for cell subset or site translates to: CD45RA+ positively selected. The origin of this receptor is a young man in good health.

Here is the DNA: TGTGCCAGCTCACCCACTACCCAAGGAGAGACCCAGTACTTC. It codes for CASSPTTQGETQYF. Recombination linked TRBV18 to TRBJ2-5; the D gene lacks a confident call. Its CDR3 holds 14 amino acids, cysteine through phenylalanine. Kept here is only the CDR3 DNA, which spans 42 bases and is read in frame from base 1. V is shortened by 3 bases, J by 4 bases, and the region joining them spans 12 bases. For CDR1 and CDR2, the germline V gene lists KGHSH and LQKENI. Reference TRBV18 and TRBJ2-5 proteins supply the regions before and after the CDR3; the full variable domain is: NAGVMQNPRHLVRRRGQEARLRCSPMKGHSHVYWYRQLPEEGLKFMVYLQKENIIDESGMPKERFSAEFPKEGPSILRIQQVVRGDSAAYFCASSPTTQGETQYFGPGTRLLVL.